A single sample is the source of the 11 T cell receptor beta chains below, sequenced in a study of cytomegalovirus exposure and HLA in healthy donors. Amplification used 60 Vbeta primers and 13 Jbeta primers. TCRdb's copy holds only in-frame clones and misses some; the assay was immunoSEQ multiplex PCR. The table shows 55,000 to 65,000 clones, with more than 65% occurring only once. Sequencing was carried out using PBMCs. These TCRs come from a woman aged 30 to 39 in good health and CMV-seronegative.

This rearrangement joins TRBV5-1 to TRBJ1-4; D call uncertain. The germline CDR1 and CDR2 sequences are SGHRS and YFSETQ. This CDR3 region has 15 residues. Trimming left V 6 bases short and J 0 bases short, with 12 bases between. DNA of the CDR3: TGCGCCAGCACCCGAGGGCGGTCAACTAATGAAAAACTGTTTTTT. Protein product: CASTRGRSTNEKLFF.

This clone appeared a few times. The CDR3 coding sequence is TGTGCCAGCAGCTTGGCCACCGGGGGGAGCACTGAAGCTTTCTTT. Amino acid sequence: CASSLATGGSTEAFF. The chain recombines TRBV5-4 with TRBJ1-1, with a weak D call TRBD1 (5 bases). CDR1 and CDR2 from the germline V gene are SGHNT and YYREEE (reference sequence). The CDR3 is made up of 15 amino acids. V lost 0 bases, J lost 4 bases, and 13 bases lay in between.

The CDR3 sequence is CASSSQGDTEAFF. CDR3 sequence (DNA): TGTGCCAGCAGCTCACAGGGGGACACTGAAGCTTTCTTT. V usage is TRBV7-2 and J usage is TRBJ1-1; 8 bases fit TRBD1. CDR1 is SGHTA, CDR2 FQGNSA, per germline. Unmatched junction bases numbered 1, after V lost 4 bases and J lost 3 bases. The CDR3 has 13 residues.

The chain combines TRBV2 with TRBJ2-1; TRBD2 might be the D (5 bases). This CDR3 has 13 residues. Per the germline V gene, CDR1 is SNHLY and CDR2 is FYNNEI. V was cut by 6 bases and J by 4 bases, with 10 bases left in between. CDR3 coding DNA: TGTGCCAGCAGCGCTACTAGATACAATGAGCAGTTCTTC. Its translation: CASSATRYNEQFF.

As DNA, the CDR3 is TGTGCCAGCAGCTTTTCAGACTATGGCTACACCTTC. Its translation: CASSFSDYGYTF. The genes are TRBV7-9 and TRBJ1-2; D gene ambiguous. Germline values: CDR1 SEHNR, CDR2 FQNEAQ (reference sequence). The CDR3 has 12 residues. V lost 3 bases and J lost 3, with 5 bases in between. Combining the CDR3 with reference TRBV7-9 and TRBJ1-2 gives the whole variable domain DTGVSQNPRHKITKRGQNVTFRCDPISEHNRLYWYRQTLGQGPEFLTYFQNEAQLEKSRLLSDRFSAERPKGSFSTLEIQRTEQGDSAMYLCASSFSDYGYTFGSGTRLTVV.

The genes are TRBV6-1 and TRBJ1-3; D call uncertain. V was trimmed by 6 bases and J by 1 base, leaving 7 bases between them. The CDR3 runs 13 residues. Germline V CDR1 and CDR2: MNHNS, SASEGT. Written as DNA, the CDR3 is TGTGCCAGCAGCTATCCGTCTGGAAACACCATATATTTT. This encodes CASSYPSGNTIYF.

The genes are TRBV30 and TRBJ1-4; 7 positions match TRBD1. The junction had 5 bases not matched to a gene; V was cut back by 0 bases and J by 7 bases. The CDR3 spans 14 residues. Germline V lookup: CDR1 GTSNPN, CDR2 SVGIG (reference sequence). CDR3 DNA sequence: TGTGCCTGGAGTGTACAAGGGGGCGTTGAAAAACTGTTTTTT. Its translation is CAWSVQGGVEKLFF. The entire variable domain, with the rest obtained from reference TRBV30 and TRBJ1-4, is as follows: SQTIHQWPATLVQPVGSPLSLECTVEGTSNPNLYWYRQAAGRGLQLLFYSVGIGQISSEVPQNLSASRPQDRQFILSSKKLLLSDSGFYLCAWSVQGGVEKLFFGSGTQLSVL.

V gene TRBV6-1 combines with J gene TRBJ1-2; D perhaps matches TRBD1 (5 bases). Germline CDR1 MNHNS, CDR2 SASEGT. The CDR3 has 13 residues. The ends were cut back, 8 bases at V and 2 bases at J, with 12 bases in the middle. This chain's CDR3 is CASRQGRNYGYTF. CDR3 nucleotide sequence: TGTGCCAGCCGTCAGGGTCGGAACTATGGCTACACCTTC.

The J gene is TRBJ2-1, the V gene TRBV13; 10 bases map to TRBD2. The CDR3 runs 16 residues. Germline-derived CDR1 and CDR2 are PRHDT and FYEKMQ (reference sequence). The V segment lost 3 bases and the J segment 5 bases; nucleotides outside the gene matches: 7. Here the CDR3 reads CASSFLLAGVNNEQFF. The CDR3, as DNA: TGTGCCAGCAGCTTTCTGCTAGCGGGAGTTAACAATGAGCAGTTCTTC.

The chain joins TRBV11-2 to TRBJ1-4; TRBD1 is a possible D gene (5 bases). Germline assignment: CDR1 SGHAT and CDR2 FQNNGV. This CDR3 is built from 14 residues. The ends were cut back, 6 bases at V and 6 bases at J, with 14 bases in the middle. The CDR3 protein is CASSRGGRDEKLFF. The CDR3 DNA sequence: TGTGCCAGCAGTCGGGGGGGGAGGGATGAAAAACTGTTTTTT.

J is TRBJ2-1 and V is TRBV7-2; 9 bases map to TRBD2. The length of the CDR3 is 15 residues. From germline, CDR1 is SGHTA and CDR2 FQGNSA. The V segment lost 2 bases and the J segment 2 bases; nucleotides outside the gene matches: 1. CDR3 in DNA: TGTGCCAGCAGCTTAAGCGGGAGGACCTACAATGAGCAGTTCTTC. Translating gives CASSLSGRTYNEQFF.